This T cell receptor beta chain is drawn from a study of cytomegalovirus exposure and HLA in healthy donors. On this clone: What it binds is not known.

V trimming: 4 bases; J trimming: 7 bases; junction bases outside the gene matches: 8. This CDR3 region has 15 residues. Per the germline V gene, CDR1 is SGHNT and CDR2 is YYREEE (reference sequence). PCR used 60 Vbeta primers and 13 Jbeta primers. Measured with immunoSEQ multiplex PCR; TCRdb has only the in-frame clones, and not every one. Altogether roughly 180,000 clones are present, roughly 78% being singletons, with the ten largest covering approximately 1.5%. Findings of the study overall: Common viral pathogens (according to a later analysis) appeared linked to several of the most significant clusters. Listed as cytomegalovirus-associated were 150 or so TCR beta chains.

The chain uses TRBV5-4 and TRBJ2-2, with 9 bases lining up with TRBD1. This TCR came from a girl between 5 and 17 years old in good health and CMV-seropositive. Input material: PBMCs. This chain's CDR3 is CASSLLDRGSGELFF. CDR3 nucleotide sequence: TGTGCCAGCAGCCTTCTGGACAGGGGTAGCGGGGAGCTGTTTTTT.